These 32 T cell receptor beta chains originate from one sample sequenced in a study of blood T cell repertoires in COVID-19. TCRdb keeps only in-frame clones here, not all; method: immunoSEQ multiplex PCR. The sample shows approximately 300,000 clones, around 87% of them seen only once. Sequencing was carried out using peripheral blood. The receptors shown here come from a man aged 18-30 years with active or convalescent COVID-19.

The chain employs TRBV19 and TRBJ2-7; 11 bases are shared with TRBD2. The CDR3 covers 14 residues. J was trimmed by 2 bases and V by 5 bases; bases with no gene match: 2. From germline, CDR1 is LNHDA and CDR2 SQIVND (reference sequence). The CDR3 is CASSSGLAAYEQYF. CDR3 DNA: TGTGCCAGTAGTTCGGGACTAGCGGCCTACGAGCAGTACTTC.

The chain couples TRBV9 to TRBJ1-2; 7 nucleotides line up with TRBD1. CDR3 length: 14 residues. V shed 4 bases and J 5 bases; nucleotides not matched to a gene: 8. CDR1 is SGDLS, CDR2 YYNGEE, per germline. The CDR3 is CASSKGQSPYGYTF. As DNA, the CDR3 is TGTGCCAGCAGCAAGGGACAGAGCCCTTATGGCTACACCTTC. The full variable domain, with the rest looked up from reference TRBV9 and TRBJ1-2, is DSGVTQTPKHLITATGQRVTLRCSPRSGDLSVYWYQQSLDQGLQFLIQYYNGEERAKGNILERFSAQQFPDLHSELNLSSLELGDSALYFCASSKGQSPYGYTFGSGTRLTVV.

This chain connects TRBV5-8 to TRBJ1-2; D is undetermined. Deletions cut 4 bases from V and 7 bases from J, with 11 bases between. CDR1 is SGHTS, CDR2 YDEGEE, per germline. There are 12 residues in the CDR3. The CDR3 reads CASSQAGFGYTF. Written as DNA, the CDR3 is TGTGCCAGCAGCCAGGCCGGCTTTGGCTACACCTTC.

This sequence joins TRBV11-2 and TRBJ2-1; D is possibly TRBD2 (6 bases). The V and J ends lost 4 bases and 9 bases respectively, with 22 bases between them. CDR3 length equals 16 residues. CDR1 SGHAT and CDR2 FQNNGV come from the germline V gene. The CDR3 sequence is CASSSRTGGSASEQFF. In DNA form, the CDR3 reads TGTGCCAGCAGCTCCCGGACCGGAGGGAGTGCCAGTGAGCAGTTCTTC.

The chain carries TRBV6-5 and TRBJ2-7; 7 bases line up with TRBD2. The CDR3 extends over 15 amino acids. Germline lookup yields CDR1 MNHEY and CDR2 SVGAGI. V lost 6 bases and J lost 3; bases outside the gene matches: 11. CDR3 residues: CASSRYASGNYEQYF. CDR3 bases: TGTGCCAGCAGCCGTTACGCCAGCGGGAACTACGAGCAGTACTTC.

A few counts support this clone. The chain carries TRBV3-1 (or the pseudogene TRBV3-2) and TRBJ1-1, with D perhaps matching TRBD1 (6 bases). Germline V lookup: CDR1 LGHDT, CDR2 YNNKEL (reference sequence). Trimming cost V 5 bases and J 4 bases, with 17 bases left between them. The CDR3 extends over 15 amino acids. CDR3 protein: CASSYGGGRGTEAFF. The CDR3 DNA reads TGTGCCAGCAGCTACGGCGGGGGCAGGGGCACTGAAGCTTTCTTT.

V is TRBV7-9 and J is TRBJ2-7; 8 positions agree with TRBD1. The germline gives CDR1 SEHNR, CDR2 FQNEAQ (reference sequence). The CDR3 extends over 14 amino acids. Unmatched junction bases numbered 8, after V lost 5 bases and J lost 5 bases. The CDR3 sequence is CASSLGQGVHEQYF. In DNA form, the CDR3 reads TGTGCCAGCAGCCTAGGACAGGGTGTCCACGAGCAGTACTTC.

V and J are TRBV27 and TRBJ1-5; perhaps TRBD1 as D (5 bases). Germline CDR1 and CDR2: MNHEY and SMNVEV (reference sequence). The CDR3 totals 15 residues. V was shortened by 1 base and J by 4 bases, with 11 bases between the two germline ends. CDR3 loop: CASSLLGGGNQPQHF. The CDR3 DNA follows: TGTGCCAGCAGTTTATTGGGGGGGGGTAATCAGCCCCAGCATTTT.

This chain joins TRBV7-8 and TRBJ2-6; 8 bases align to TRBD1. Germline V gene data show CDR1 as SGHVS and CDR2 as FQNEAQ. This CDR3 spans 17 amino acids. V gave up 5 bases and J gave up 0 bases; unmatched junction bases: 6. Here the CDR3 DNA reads TGTGCCAGCAGCATACGACAGGGGCACTCTGGGGCCAACGTCCTGACTTTC. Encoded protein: CASSIRQGHSGANVLTF.

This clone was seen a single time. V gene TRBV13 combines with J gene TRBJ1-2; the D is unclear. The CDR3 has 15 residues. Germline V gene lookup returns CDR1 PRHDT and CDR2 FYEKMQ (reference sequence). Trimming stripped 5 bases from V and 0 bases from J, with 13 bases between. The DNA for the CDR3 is TGTGCCAGCAGCCCTACACAGTTAGCTAACTATGGCTACACCTTC. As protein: CASSPTQLANYGYTF.

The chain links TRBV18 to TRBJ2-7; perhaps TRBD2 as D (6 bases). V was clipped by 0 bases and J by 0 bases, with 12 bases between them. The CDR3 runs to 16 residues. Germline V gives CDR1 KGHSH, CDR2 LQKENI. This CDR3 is CASSPPRWEDSYEQYF. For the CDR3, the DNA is TGTGCCAGCTCACCACCAAGATGGGAGGACTCCTACGAGCAGTACTTC. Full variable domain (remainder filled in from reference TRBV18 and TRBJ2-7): NAGVMQNPRHLVRRRGQEARLRCSPMKGHSHVYWYRQLPEEGLKFMVYLQKENIIDESGMPKERFSAEFPKEGPSILRIQQVVRGDSAAYFCASSPPRWEDSYEQYFGPGTRLTVT.

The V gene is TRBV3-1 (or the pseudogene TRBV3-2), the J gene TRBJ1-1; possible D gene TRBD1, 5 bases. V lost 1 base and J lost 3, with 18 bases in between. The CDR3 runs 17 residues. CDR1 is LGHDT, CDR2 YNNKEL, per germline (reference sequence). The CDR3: CASSQALLYWGHTEAFF. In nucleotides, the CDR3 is TGTGCCAGCAGCCAAGCCCTCCTTTATTGGGGCCACACTGAAGCTTTCTTT.

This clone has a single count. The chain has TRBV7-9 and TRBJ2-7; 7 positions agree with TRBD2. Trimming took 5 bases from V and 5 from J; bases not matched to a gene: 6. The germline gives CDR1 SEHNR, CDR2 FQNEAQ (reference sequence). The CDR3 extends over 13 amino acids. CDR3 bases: TGTGCCAGCAGCAGCGGGATGGCGGACGAGCAGTACTTC. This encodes CASSSGMADEQYF. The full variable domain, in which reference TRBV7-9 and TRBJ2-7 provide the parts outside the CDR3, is DTGVSQNPRHKITKRGQNVTFRCDPISEHNRLYWYRQTLGQGPEFLTYFQNEAQLEKSRLLSDRFSAERPKGSFSTLEIQRTEQGDSAMYLCASSSGMADEQYFGPGTRLTVT.

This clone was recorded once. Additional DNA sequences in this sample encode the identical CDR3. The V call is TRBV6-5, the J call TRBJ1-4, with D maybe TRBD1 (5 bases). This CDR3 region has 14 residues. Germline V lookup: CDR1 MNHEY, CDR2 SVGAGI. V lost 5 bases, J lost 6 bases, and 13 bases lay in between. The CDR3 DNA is TGTGCCAGCAGTAGGACGGGGGTATATGAAAAACTGTTTTTT. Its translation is CASSRTGVYEKLFF.

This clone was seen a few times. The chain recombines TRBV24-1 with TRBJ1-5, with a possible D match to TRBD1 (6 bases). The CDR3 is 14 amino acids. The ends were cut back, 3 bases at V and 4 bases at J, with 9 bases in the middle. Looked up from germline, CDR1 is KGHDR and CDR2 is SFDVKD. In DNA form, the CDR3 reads TGTGCCACCAGTGATCCAACAGGGAATCAGCCCCAGCATTTT. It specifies CATSDPTGNQPQHF.

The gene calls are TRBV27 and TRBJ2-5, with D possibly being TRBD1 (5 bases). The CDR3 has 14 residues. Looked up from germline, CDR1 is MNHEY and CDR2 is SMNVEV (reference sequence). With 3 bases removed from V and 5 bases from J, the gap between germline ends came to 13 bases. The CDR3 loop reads CASSFGARRETQYF. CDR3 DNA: TGTGCCAGCAGTTTTGGGGCCAGGCGGGAGACCCAGTACTTC.

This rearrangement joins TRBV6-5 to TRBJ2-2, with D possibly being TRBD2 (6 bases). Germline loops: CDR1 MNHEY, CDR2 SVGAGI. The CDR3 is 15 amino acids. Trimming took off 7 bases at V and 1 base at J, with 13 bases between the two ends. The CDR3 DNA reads TGTGCCAGCAAAGTAGCGGATATGAACACCGGGGAGCTGTTTTTT. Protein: CASKVADMNTGELFF.

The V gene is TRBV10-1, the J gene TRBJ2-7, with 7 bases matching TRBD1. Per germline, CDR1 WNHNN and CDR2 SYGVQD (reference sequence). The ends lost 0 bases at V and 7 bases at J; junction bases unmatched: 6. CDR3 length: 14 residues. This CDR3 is CASSESSTGKEQYF. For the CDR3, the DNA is TGCGCCAGCAGTGAGTCCTCGACAGGGAAAGAGCAGTACTTC.

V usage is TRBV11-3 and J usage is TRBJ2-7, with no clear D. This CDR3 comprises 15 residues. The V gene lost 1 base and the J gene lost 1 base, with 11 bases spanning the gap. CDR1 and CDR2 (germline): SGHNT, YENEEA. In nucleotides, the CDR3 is TGTGCCAGCAGCTTAGTGCAGGTTAGATCCTACGAGCAGTACTTC. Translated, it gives CASSLVQVRSYEQYF. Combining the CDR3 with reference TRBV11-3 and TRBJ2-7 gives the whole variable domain EAGVVQSPRYKIIEKKQPVAFWCNPISGHNTLYWYLQNLGQGPELLIRYENEEAVDDSQLPKDRFSAERLKGVDSTLKIQPAELGDSAVYLCASSLVQVRSYEQYFGPGTRLTVT.

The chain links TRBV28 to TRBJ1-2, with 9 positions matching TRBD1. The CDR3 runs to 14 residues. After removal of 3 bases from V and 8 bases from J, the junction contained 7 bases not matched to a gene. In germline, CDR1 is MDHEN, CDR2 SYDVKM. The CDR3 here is CASSFPGQGWGYTF. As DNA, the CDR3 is TGTGCCAGCAGTTTCCCGGGACAGGGATGGGGCTACACCTTC.

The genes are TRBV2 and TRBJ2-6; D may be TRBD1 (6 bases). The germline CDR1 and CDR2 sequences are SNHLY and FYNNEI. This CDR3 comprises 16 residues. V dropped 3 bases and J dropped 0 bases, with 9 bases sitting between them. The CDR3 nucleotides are TGTGCCAGCAGTGAGACAGGCATCTCTGGGGCCAACGTCCTGACTTTC. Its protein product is CASSETGISGANVLTF.

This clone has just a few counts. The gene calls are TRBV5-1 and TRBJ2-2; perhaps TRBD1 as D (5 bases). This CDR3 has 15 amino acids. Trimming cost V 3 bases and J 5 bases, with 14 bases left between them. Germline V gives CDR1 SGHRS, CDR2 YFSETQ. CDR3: CASSSQVLDTGELFF. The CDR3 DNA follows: TGCGCCAGCAGCTCACAGGTGTTGGATACCGGGGAGCTGTTTTTT.

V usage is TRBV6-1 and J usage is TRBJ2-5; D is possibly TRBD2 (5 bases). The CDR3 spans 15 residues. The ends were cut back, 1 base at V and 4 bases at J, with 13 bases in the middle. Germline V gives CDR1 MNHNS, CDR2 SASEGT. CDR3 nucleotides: TGTGCCAGCAGTGAAGTGGGTGGGAGTCCAGAGACCCAGTACTTC. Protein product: CASSEVGGSPETQYF.

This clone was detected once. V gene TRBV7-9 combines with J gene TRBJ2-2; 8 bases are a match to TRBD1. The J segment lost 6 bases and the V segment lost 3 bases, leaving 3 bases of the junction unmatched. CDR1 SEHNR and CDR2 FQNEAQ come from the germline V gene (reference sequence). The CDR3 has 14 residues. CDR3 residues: CASSLDREPGELFF. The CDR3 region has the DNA TGTGCCAGCAGCTTGGACAGGGAGCCCGGGGAGCTGTTTTTT.

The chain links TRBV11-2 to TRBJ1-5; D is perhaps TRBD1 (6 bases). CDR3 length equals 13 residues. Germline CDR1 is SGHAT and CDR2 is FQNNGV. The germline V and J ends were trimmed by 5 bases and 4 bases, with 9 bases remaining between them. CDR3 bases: TGTGCCAGCAGCCCCGACAGGAATCAGCCCCAGCATTTT. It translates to CASSPDRNQPQHF.

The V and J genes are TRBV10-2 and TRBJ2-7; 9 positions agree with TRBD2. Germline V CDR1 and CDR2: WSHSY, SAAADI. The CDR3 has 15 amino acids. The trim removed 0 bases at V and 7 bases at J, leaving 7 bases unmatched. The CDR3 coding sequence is TGCGCCAGCAGTGAGTCTGGCGGGGGGGCGGGGGAGCAGTACTTC. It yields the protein CASSESGGGAGEQYF.

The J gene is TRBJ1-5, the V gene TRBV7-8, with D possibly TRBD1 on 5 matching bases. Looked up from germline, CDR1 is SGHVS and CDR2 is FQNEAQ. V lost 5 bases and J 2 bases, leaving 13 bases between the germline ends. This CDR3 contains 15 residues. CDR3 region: CASSPLGGGNQPQHF. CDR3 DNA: TGTGCCAGCAGCCCCCTGGGAGGGGGCAATCAGCCCCAGCATTTT. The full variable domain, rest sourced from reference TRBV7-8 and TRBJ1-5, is GAGVSQSPRYKVAKRGQDVALRCDPISGHVSLFWYQQALGQGPEFLTYFQNEAQLDKSGLPSDRFFAERPEGSVSTLKIQRTQQEDSAVYLCASSPLGGGNQPQHFGDGTRLSIL.

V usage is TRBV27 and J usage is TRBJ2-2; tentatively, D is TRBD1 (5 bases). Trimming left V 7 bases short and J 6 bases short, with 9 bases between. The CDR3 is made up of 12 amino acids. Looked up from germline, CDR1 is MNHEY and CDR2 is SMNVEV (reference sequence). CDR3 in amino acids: CASKEGAGELFF. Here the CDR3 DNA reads TGTGCCAGCAAGGAAGGGGCCGGGGAGCTGTTTTTT.

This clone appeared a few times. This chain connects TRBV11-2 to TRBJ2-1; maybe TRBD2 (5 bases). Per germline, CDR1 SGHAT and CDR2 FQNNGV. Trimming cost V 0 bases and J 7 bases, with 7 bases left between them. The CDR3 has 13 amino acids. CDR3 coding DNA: TGTGCCAGCAGCTTAGACCTAGCTAATGAGCAGTTCTTC. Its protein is CASSLDLANEQFF.

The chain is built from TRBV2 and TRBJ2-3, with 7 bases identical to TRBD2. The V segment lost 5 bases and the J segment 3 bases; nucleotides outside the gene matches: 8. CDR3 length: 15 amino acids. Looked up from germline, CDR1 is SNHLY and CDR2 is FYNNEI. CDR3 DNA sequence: TGTGCCAGCAGTTTCGGGGGGATTAAAACAGATACGCAGTATTTT. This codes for CASSFGGIKTDTQYF.

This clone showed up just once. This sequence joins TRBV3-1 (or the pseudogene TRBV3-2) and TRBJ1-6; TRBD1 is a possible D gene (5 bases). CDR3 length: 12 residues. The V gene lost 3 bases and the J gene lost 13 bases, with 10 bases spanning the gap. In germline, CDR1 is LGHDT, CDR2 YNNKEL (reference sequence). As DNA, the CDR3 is TGTGCCAGCAGCCAGAAGGGGTCTCCCCTCCACTTT. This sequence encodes CASSQKGSPLHF.

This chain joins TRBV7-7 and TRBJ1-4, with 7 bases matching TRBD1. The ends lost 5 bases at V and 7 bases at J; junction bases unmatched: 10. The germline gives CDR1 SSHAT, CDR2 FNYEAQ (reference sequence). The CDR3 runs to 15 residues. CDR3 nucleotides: TGTGCCAGCAGCCCAACGAGGGGGCCGGGTGAAAAACTGTTTTTT. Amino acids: CASSPTRGPGEKLFF. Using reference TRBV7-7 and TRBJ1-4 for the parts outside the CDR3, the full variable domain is GAGVSQSPRYKVTKRGQDVTLRCDPISSHATLYWYQQALGQGPEFLTYFNYEAQPDKSGLPSDRFSAERPEGSISTLTIQRTEQRDSAMYRCASSPTRGPGEKLFFGSGTQLSVL.